This passage covers 28 T cell receptor beta chains from one sample sequenced in a study of blood T cell repertoires in COVID-19. The repertoire was sequenced with immunoSEQ multiplex PCR; TCRdb's copy has only in-frame clones and lacks some. The table lists 200,000 to 250,000 clones, 85% to 90% of them singletons. The sample taken for sequencing was PBMCs or T cells enriched from blood (not recorded which). These receptors all stem from a woman aged 45-59 years with acute COVID-19.

V and J are TRBV27 and TRBJ1-6; D possibly corresponds to TRBD1 (6 bases). CDR3 length: 13 residues. From germline, CDR1 is MNHEY and CDR2 SMNVEV (reference sequence). Trimming pared 6 bases from V and 4 bases from J, leaving 7 bases between. The DNA for the CDR3 is TGTGCCAGCAGGGGACAATATAATTCACCCCTCCACTTT. Translating gives CASRGQYNSPLHF.

V gene TRBV2 combines with J gene TRBJ1-1, with 10 nucleotides matching TRBD1. Looked up from germline, CDR1 is SNHLY and CDR2 is FYNNEI. Trimming took 5 bases from V and 3 from J; bases not matched to a gene: 3. This CDR3 has 14 residues. The CDR3 protein is CASSPGQGYTEAFF. For the CDR3, the DNA is TGTGCCAGCAGTCCGGGACAGGGGTACACTGAAGCTTTCTTT.

The table lists this clone with a few counts. The chain combines TRBV3-1 (or the pseudogene TRBV3-2) with TRBJ1-1; 8 positions agree with TRBD1. V trimming: 4 bases; J trimming: 3 bases; junction bases outside the gene matches: 4. CDR3 size: 14 residues. CDR1 is LGHDT, CDR2 YNNKEL, per germline (reference sequence). DNA for the CDR3: TGTGCCAGCAGCCTCCTGACAGGGGACACTGAAGCTTTCTTT. Translated: CASSLLTGDTEAFF.

This clone turned up a few times. The rearrangement joins TRBV28 to TRBJ2-3, with 8 bases that match TRBD2. The CDR3 spans 14 residues. Per the germline V gene, CDR1 is MDHEN and CDR2 is SYDVKM. V lost 8 bases, J lost 5 bases, and 9 bases stayed unmatched. CDR3 sequence: CASAPQLAGDTQYF. As DNA, the CDR3 is TGTGCCAGCGCCCCCCAGCTAGCGGGAGATACGCAGTATTTT.

This sequence joins TRBV5-1 and TRBJ2-7, with 11 nucleotides matching TRBD2. Germline V lookup: CDR1 SGHRS, CDR2 YFSETQ. The CDR3 totals 15 residues. The ends lost 4 bases at V and 3 bases at J; junction bases unmatched: 6. CDR3 in amino acids: CASSPYGTSGYEQYF. The CDR3, as DNA: TGCGCCAGCAGCCCGTACGGGACTAGCGGCTACGAGCAGTACTTC.

The CDR3 sequence: CASSSGLNNEQFF. The CDR3 region has the DNA TGTGCCAGCAGCTCGGGACTCAACAATGAGCAGTTCTTC. This chain connects TRBV7-3 to TRBJ2-1, with D possibly matching TRBD2 (6 bases). The CDR3 runs to 13 residues. V was clipped by 4 bases and J by 5 bases, with 9 bases between them. Germline-derived CDR1 and CDR2 are SGHTA and FQGTGA.

The genes are TRBV7-3 and TRBJ1-1; D possibly corresponds to TRBD1 (6 bases). CDR1 and CDR2 from the germline V gene are SGHTA and FQGTGA. CDR3 length equals 15 residues. V was cut by 5 bases and J by 1 base, with 14 bases left in between. The CDR3 region is CASSPAGTTNTEAFF. DNA for the CDR3: TGTGCCAGCAGCCCCGCCGGGACAACGAACACTGAAGCTTTCTTT.

V gene TRBV14 combines with J gene TRBJ2-1; a possible D gene is TRBD1 (5 bases). With 0 bases removed from V and 6 bases from J, the gap between germline ends came to 12 bases. This CDR3 is built from 15 residues. CDR1 and CDR2 from the germline V gene are SGHDN and FVKESK. CDR3 region: CASSQDQGLTNEQFF. The CDR3 DNA reads TGTGCCAGCAGCCAAGATCAGGGCCTCACCAATGAGCAGTTCTTC.

This clone has only one observation. The V call is TRBV27, the J call TRBJ2-7; 8 bases map to TRBD1. The V and J ends lost 3 bases and 6 bases, in that order; junction bases with no gene match: 13. The germline CDR1 and CDR2 sequences are MNHEY and SMNVEV (reference sequence). The CDR3 sequence is 16 residues long. The CDR3 nucleotides are TGTGCCAGCAGTTTCTCGTGGGGGACAGGCTCTCGCGAGCAGTACTTC. Encoded protein: CASSFSWGTGSREQYF.

V and J are TRBV4-2 and TRBJ2-5; tentatively, D is TRBD2 (6 bases). The CDR3 is 15 amino acids. The V gene's germline CDR1 is LGHNA and CDR2 YNFKEQ. Trimming removed 0 bases from V and 1 base from J, with 9 bases in between. The CDR3 is CASSQDREVQETQYF. The CDR3 coding sequence is TGTGCCAGCAGCCAAGATAGGGAGGTCCAAGAGACCCAGTACTTC.

V gene TRBV7-9 combines with J gene TRBJ2-1; TRBD2 matches 7 bases. V lost 3 bases, J lost 6 bases, and 5 bases stayed unmatched. Looked up from germline, CDR1 is SEHNR and CDR2 is FQNEAQ (reference sequence). The CDR3 has 14 residues. The CDR3 DNA reads TGTGCCAGCAGCTTGGGACTACCCCTCAATGAGCAGTTCTTC. Translated: CASSLGLPLNEQFF. The full variable domain, completed using reference TRBV7-9 and TRBJ2-1, is DTGVSQNPRHKITKRGQNVTFRCDPISEHNRLYWYRQTLGQGPEFLTYFQNEAQLEKSRLLSDRFSAERPKGSFSTLEIQRTEQGDSAMYLCASSLGLPLNEQFFGPGTRLTVL.

This clone was seen a single time. The chain has TRBV9 and TRBJ1-2; D is ambiguous. The CDR3 loop spans 13 amino acids. Germline V gene sequence: CDR1 SGDLS, CDR2 YYNGEE. Between the trimmed V and J ends, which lost 3 bases and 0 bases, there was a span of 6 bases. The CDR3 DNA follows: TGTGCCAGCAGCGGACAAACTAACTATGGCTACACCTTC. Protein sequence: CASSGQTNYGYTF.

Written as DNA, the CDR3 is TGTGCCAGTGGACGGGGGAGCTCCTACGAGCAGTACTTC. It codes for CASGRGSSYEQYF. J is TRBJ2-7 and V is TRBV3-1 (or the pseudogene TRBV3-2), with D possibly being TRBD2 (6 bases). V lost 9 bases, J lost 0 bases, and 12 bases lay in between. CDR3 length: 13 residues. In germline, CDR1 is LGHDT, CDR2 YNNKEL (reference sequence).

This chain uses TRBV28 with TRBJ2-5; the D gene is possibly TRBD2 (6 bases). The V end lost 5 bases, the J end lost 8 bases, and 15 bases lay between the germline ends. Germline V gene sequence: CDR1 MDHEN, CDR2 SYDVKM. This CDR3 is built from 13 residues. The CDR3 DNA reads as TGTGCCAGCAGTCCAGATCGCGGGACTACCCAGTACTTC. Translated, it gives CASSPDRGTTQYF.

The V gene is TRBV27, the J gene TRBJ1-5, with 9 bases lining up with TRBD1. Germline CDR1 and CDR2: MNHEY and SMNVEV (reference sequence). V was pared by 5 bases and J by 4 bases, with 6 bases of the junction left unmatched. The CDR3 has 15 amino acids. Here the CDR3 reads CASSEPGQGNQPQHF. As DNA, the CDR3 is TGTGCCAGCAGTGAGCCGGGACAGGGTAATCAGCCCCAGCATTTT.

This clone was counted a few times. This rearrangement joins TRBV29-1 to TRBJ1-1, with TRBD1 identical over 8 bases. V was pared by 3 bases and J by 4 bases, with 13 bases of the junction left unmatched. The CDR3 consists of 16 residues. Germline V lookup: CDR1 SQVTM, CDR2 ANQGSEA. The CDR3 DNA sequence: TGCAGCGTTGAGTTCCCAGGGGGCTATGGGATCACTGAAGCTTTCTTT. Its protein is CSVEFPGGYGITEAFF.

V and J are TRBV11-2 and TRBJ1-4; the match to TRBD1 covers 7 bases. The germline CDR1 and CDR2 sequences are SGHAT and FQNNGV. The V segment lost 6 bases and the J segment 8 bases; nucleotides outside the gene matches: 9. The CDR3 has 14 amino acids. The CDR3 sequence is CASRSQGDREKLFF. CDR3 in DNA: TGTGCCAGCAGATCTCAGGGGGATCGGGAAAAACTGTTTTTT.

The rearrangement links TRBV19 to TRBJ2-3; maybe TRBD2 (6 bases). V lost 5 bases and J lost 1, with 13 bases in between. There are 15 residues in the CDR3. Looked up from germline, CDR1 is LNHDA and CDR2 is SQIVND (reference sequence). As DNA, the CDR3 is TGTGCCAGTAGTTCGCTTAGCGGAGGCACAGATACGCAGTATTTT. Its protein product is CASSSLSGGTDTQYF.

V is TRBV2 and J is TRBJ1-5, with 7 bases identical to TRBD1. The CDR3 is 15 residues long. With V trimmed by 5 bases and J by 1 base, 5 bases remained unmatched. Looked up from germline, CDR1 is SNHLY and CDR2 is FYNNEI. CDR3 DNA sequence: TGTGCCAGCAGTCCCCGGGGACAGAGCAATCAGCCCCAGCATTTT. Translating it yields CASSPRGQSNQPQHF.

The chain recombines TRBV19 with TRBJ1-5; D is unclear. Germline V gene lookup returns CDR1 LNHDA and CDR2 SQIVND (reference sequence). The CDR3 is 14 residues long. Trimming pared 5 bases from V and 1 base from J, leaving 9 bases between. The CDR3 nucleotides are TGTGCCAGTAGTGCACAGTCAAGCAATCAGCCCCAGCATTTT. This translates into CASSAQSSNQPQHF.

The V and J genes are TRBV5-4 and TRBJ2-1, with TRBD2 matching over 15 bases. The CDR3 extends over 18 amino acids. Trimming removed 0 bases from V and 3 bases from J; junction bases left unmatched: 4. Looked up from germline, CDR1 is SGHNT and CDR2 is YYREEE (reference sequence). This CDR3 is CASSLAGTSGRYYNEQFF. In DNA form, the CDR3 reads TGTGCCAGCAGCTTGGCCGGGACTAGCGGGAGGTACTACAATGAGCAGTTCTTC.

This clone was recorded once. V and J are TRBV9 and TRBJ2-5; D not resolved. The CDR3 totals 15 residues. Germline V CDR1 and CDR2: SGDLS, YYNGEE. The V end was cut by 3 bases, the J end by 1 base, with 13 bases between. CDR3 protein: CASSAISGFQETQYF. The CDR3 bases are TGTGCCAGCAGCGCGATTTCAGGCTTCCAAGAGACCCAGTACTTC.

The gene calls are TRBV10-1 and TRBJ2-3; the match to TRBD2 covers 14 bases. Germline CDR1 is WNHNN and CDR2 is SYGVQD (reference sequence). Unmatched junction bases numbered 10, after V lost 3 bases and J lost 5 bases. The CDR3 length is 18 residues. This chain's CDR3 is CASSDPGGLAGVIDTQYF. Here the CDR3 DNA reads TGCGCCAGCAGTGATCCTGGGGGACTAGCGGGAGTAATAGATACGCAGTATTTT.

V and J are TRBV5-6 and TRBJ2-3; 7 bases align to TRBD1. The germline gives CDR1 SGHDT, CDR2 YYEEEE. This CDR3 contains 14 residues. Trimming cost V 2 bases and J 2 bases; bases outside gene matches: 2. This CDR3 is CASSFDRATDTQYF. DNA of the CDR3: TGTGCCAGCAGCTTTGACAGGGCCACAGATACGCAGTATTTT.

The chain is built from TRBV19 and TRBJ1-1, with a tentative D call TRBD1 (6 bases). V lost 5 bases to trimming and J lost 4 bases, with 14 bases between them. Germline V lookup: CDR1 LNHDA, CDR2 SQIVND (reference sequence). The CDR3 is made up of 14 amino acids. For the CDR3, the DNA is TGTGCCAGTAGTGTAACAGGGAGAGGCACTGAAGCTTTCTTT. Encoded protein: CASSVTGRGTEAFF.

The V call is TRBV7-3, the J call TRBJ2-7; 7 bases agree with TRBD1. Germline V gene lookup returns CDR1 SGHTA and CDR2 FQGTGA. V lost 5 bases, J lost 1 base, and 2 bases stayed unmatched. The CDR3 contains 13 residues. CDR3 sequence (DNA): TGTGCCAGCAGCCCGGGACAGTCCTACGAGCAGTACTTC. This codes for CASSPGQSYEQYF.

The chain couples TRBV29-1 to TRBJ2-7; possible D gene TRBD1, 6 bases. The ends were cut back, 7 bases at V and 1 base at J, with 14 bases in the middle. This CDR3 is 13 amino acids long. Germline lookup yields CDR1 SQVTM and CDR2 ANQGSEA. The CDR3 reads CSALQGISYEQYF. The CDR3 region has the DNA TGCAGCGCACTACAGGGTATTTCCTACGAGCAGTACTTC.

The chain combines TRBV28 with TRBJ2-5; a weak D match, TRBD1 (5 bases). Trimming removed 5 bases at V and 2 bases at J, with 21 bases between. This CDR3 is 17 amino acids long. Germline V gives CDR1 MDHEN, CDR2 SYDVKM. CDR3 protein: CASSAGSESGAQETQYF. CDR3 in DNA: TGTGCCAGCAGTGCCGGGTCCGAAAGTGGGGCTCAAGAGACCCAGTACTTC.